This is a list of T cell receptor beta chains from one sample in a study of read filtering for tumor transcriptome and immune sequencing. TCRdb re-called the reads through MiXCR, storing one row per CDR3 protein. Of approximately 150,000 distinct CDR3 sequences in the sample, approximately 13% are singletons; the top ten hold 7.5% to 10%. Specimen: a population of CD138-negative cells sorted from bone marrow. These receptors all stem from a donor aged 40 or older with multiple myeloma. Each CDR3 is given with its conserved first and last residue. D genes are given only for firm matches. Size values are once, few and many counts, or a class for expanded clones, and some rows have none.

J gene,V gene,D gene,clone size,CDR3 DNA,CDR3 protein
TRBJ1-1,TRBV3-1,-,many,TGTGCCAGCAGCCAAGGGGGAGGAGGGCGCACTGAAGCTTTCTTT,CASSQGGGGRTEAFF
TRBJ2-3,TRBV7-9,-,few,TGTGCCAGCAGCTCCCAGGGCCCGTGGGCAGATACGCAGTATTTT,CASSSQGPWADTQYF
TRBJ1-1,TRBV18,TRBD1,many,TGTGCCAGCTCACCACGGGAACCAGACAGGGGGGAATTGAACACTGAAGCTTTCTTT,CASSPREPDRGELNTEAFF
TRBJ2-1,TRBV29-1,TRBD2,few,TGCAGCGCCTCGGGAGGTCTATACAATGAGCAGTTCTTC,CSASGGLYNEQFF
TRBJ1-1,TRBV24-1,-,many,TGTGCCACCAGTGATTCGGGACACGCTGAAGCTTTCTTT,CATSDSGHAEAFF
TRBJ2-2,TRBV30,TRBD2,-,TGTGCCTTCGAGGCGGGAGGGGGAGAGAACACCGGGGAGCTGTTTTTT,CAFEAGGGENTGELFF
TRBJ2-3,TRBV7-2,TRBD2,many,TGTGCCAGCACCCGGGGGAGCGGGAGGTTCACAGATACGCAGTATTTT,CASTRGSGRFTDTQYF
TRBJ1-5,TRBV2,-,many,TGTGCCAGCAGTGAGGGCGGGGCAGGGCAGCCCCAGCATTTT,CASSEGGAGQPQHF
TRBJ2-7,TRBV6-5,TRBD2,many,TGTGCCAGCAGTTACTCGACTAGCGGGAGAATTCCGAAAGAGCAGTACTTC,CASSYSTSGRIPKEQYF
TRBJ2-1,TRBV7-2,-,-,TGTGCCAGCAGCCCATGGACTGGCGGGGAAGCCGCCAATGAGCAGTTCTTC,CASSPWTGGEAANEQFF
TRBJ1-6,TRBV6-5,-,many,TGTGCCAGCAGTTCGGAGGTGGATTCACCCCTCCACTTT,CASSSEVDSPLHF
TRBJ2-7,TRBV5-1,TRBD1,many,TGCGCCAGCAGCACAGGACAGGGGATGGACGAGCAGTACTTC,CASSTGQGMDEQYF
TRBJ2-7,TRBV20-1,-,many,TGCAGTGCTACCGAGGGAGGTGTGCACGAGCAGTACTTC,CSATEGGVHEQYF
TRBJ2-7,TRBV11-2,TRBD1,many,TGTGCCAGCAGCTTAGTTGGGACAGCCTACGAGCAGTACTTC,CASSLVGTAYEQYF
TRBJ1-5,TRBV12-3/TRBV12-4,TRBD1,many,TGTGCCAGCAGTCAGGGACAGGGGATTCAGCCCCAGCATTTT,CASSQGQGIQPQHF
TRBJ2-3,TRBV6-5,-,many,TGTGCCAGCAGTTTCTCGACGACGGGACGGACCACAGATACGCAGTATTTT,CASSFSTTGRTTDTQYF
TRBJ1-3,TRBV18,-,few,TGTGCCAGCTCACGGACCCGACCAATGGCCTCCGGAAACACCGTATATTTT,CASSRTRPMASGNTVYF
TRBJ2-7,TRBV29-1,TRBD2,many,TGCAGCGTTGAGGGGGGACTAGCGGGAGGGGACTACGAGCAGTACTTC,CSVEGGLAGGDYEQYF
TRBJ2-2,TRBV7-3,-,many,TGTGCCAGCAGCTCGACAATACCCGGGGAGCTGTTTTTT,CASSSTIPGELFF
TRBJ1-6,TRBV4-3,-,many,TGCGCCAGCAGCCAAGAAAGGGGGGGGGGCTCCTATAATTCACCCCTCCACTTT,CASSQERGGGSYNSPLHF
TRBJ2-6,TRBV29-1,-,many,TGCAGCGTGACCGGGGGGCAGGCCGGGGCTCCGGGAAGCTCTGGGGCCAACGTCCTGACTTTC,CSVTGGQAGAPGSSGANVLTF
TRBJ1-1,TRBV3-1,TRBD1,many,TGTGCCAGCAGCCAAGCCGGACAGGGGCGCACTGAAGCTTTCTTT,CASSQAGQGRTEAFF
TRBJ2-7,TRBV7-8,-,many,TGTGCCAGCAGCACTCGGACAGCCTACGAGCAGTACTTC,CASSTRTAYEQYF
TRBJ2-7,TRBV4-2,-,many,TGTGCCAGCAGCCGGGACAAAGTTTCCTACGAGCAGTACTTC,CASSRDKVSYEQYF
TRBJ2-1,TRBV7-2,TRBD2,many,TGTGCCAGCAGCTCACTAGCGGGAGGGCCGGATGAGCAGTTCTTC,CASSSLAGGPDEQFF
TRBJ1-5,TRBV29-1,TRBD1,many,TGCAGCGTTGGAGGGGGACAGAGCAATCAGCCCCAGCATTTT,CSVGGGQSNQPQHF
TRBJ2-7,TRBV12-3/TRBV12-4,-,few,TGTGCCAGCAGTCCCTCAGGGGGGTCCTACGAGCAGTACTTC,CASSPSGGSYEQYF
TRBJ2-7,TRBV10-3,-,many,TGTGCCATCATGTTGGACAGCTCCTACGAGCAGTACTTC,CAIMLDSSYEQYF
TRBJ2-3,TRBV10-3,TRBD1,many,TGTGCCATCAGGCAGGGGGCAGATACGCAGTATTTT,CAIRQGADTQYF
TRBJ1-6,TRBV5-1,-,many,TGCGCCAGCAGCTTGTTCGGAGAGGCCTATAATTCACCCCTCCACTTT,CASSLFGEAYNSPLHF
TRBJ2-1,TRBV18,TRBD2,many,TGTGCCAGCTCATCACATAGCGGGAGAGACAATGAGCAGTTCTTC,CASSSHSGRDNEQFF
TRBJ2-7,TRBV19,TRBD1,-,TGTGCCAGTAGTATATCCCTCCGGGGCAGGGGGCGGTACGAGCAGTACTTC,CASSISLRGRGRYEQYF
TRBJ2-7,TRBV6-1,TRBD1,many,TGTGCCAGCACCGAGGGGACAGGGAATCAGTACGAGCAGTACTTC,CASTEGTGNQYEQYF
TRBJ2-4,TRBV27,-,few,TGTGCCAGCAGTTTATACCCCCCGGGGATCAGAGGAGCCAAAAACATTCAGTACTTC,CASSLYPPGIRGAKNIQYF
TRBJ2-1,TRBV5-1,-,medium-sized,TGTGCCAGCAGCCTAGGGAATGAGCAGTTCTTC,CASSLGNEQFF
TRBJ2-2,TRBV7-2,-,many,TGTGCCAGCCAGGGCAGCGGTTACACCGGGGAGCTGTTTTTT,CASQGSGYTGELFF
TRBJ2-3,TRBV29-1,TRBD2,-,TGCAGCGTTGAAGGGGGGCTAGCGGGATTCATGGATACGCAGTATTTT,CSVEGGLAGFMDTQYF
TRBJ2-1,TRBV24-1,TRBD2,many,TGTGCCACCGAAGAAACTAGCGGGAGTTGGAATGAGCAGTTCTTC,CATEETSGSWNEQFF
TRBJ2-1,TRBV11-2,-,-,TGTGCCAGCAGCTTACGGGCGCAGCCGGGGCCCTACAATGAGCAGTTCTTC,CASSLRAQPGPYNEQFF
TRBJ1-1,TRBV24-1,-,many,TGTGCCACCAGTGAAGGGGCTGAAGCTTTCTTT,CATSEGAEAFF
TRBJ2-5,TRBV7-8,-,many,TGTGCCAGCAGCTTATGGGACTTGGGACAGACCCAGTACTTC,CASSLWDLGQTQYF
TRBJ1-1,TRBV7-9,-,many,TGTGCCAGCAGCACCGGCGTGGAGGAAGCTTTCTTT,CASSTGVEEAFF
TRBJ2-1,TRBV4-3,-,many,TGCGCCAGCAGCCAAGAATGGCAGAACAATGAGCAGTTCTTC,CASSQEWQNNEQFF
TRBJ2-1,TRBV7-2,-,-,TGTGCCAGCAGCTTAGTCGGGCTAGGTAGCAATGAGCAGTTCTTC,CASSLVGLGSNEQFF
TRBJ2-5,TRBV7-2,TRBD2,many,TGTGCCAGCAGCCCGCCATTGGGGACTAGCGGGAGGCGGGGAGAGACCCAGTACTTC,CASSPPLGTSGRRGETQYF
TRBJ2-1,TRBV29-1,TRBD1,many,TGCAGCGTTGTTCTAGAGGACAGGAGAGTGTACAATGAGCAGTTCTTC,CSVVLEDRRVYNEQFF
TRBJ2-3,TRBV11-3,-,-,TGTGCCAGCAGCTTAGATAGCGGTAGCACAGATACGCAGTATTTT,CASSLDSGSTDTQYF
TRBJ2-6,TRBV6-5,-,few,TGTGCCAGCAGATCCTCTGGGGCCAACGTCCTGACTTTC,CASRSSGANVLTF
TRBJ1-1,TRBV6-1,-,many,TGTGCCAGCAGTGAAATGACAGTTAACACTGAAGCTTTCTTT,CASSEMTVNTEAFF
TRBJ2-1,TRBV7-6,-,many,TGTGCCAGCAGCCCCAGACTAGATCATGAGCAGTTCTTC,CASSPRLDHEQFF
TRBJ2-7,TRBV5-1,TRBD1,-,TGCGCCAGCAGCTTGGTGGGACAGAACTACGAGCAGTACTTC,CASSLVGQNYEQYF
TRBJ1-1,TRBV30,-,-,TGTGCCTGGACTAAAGGTACCTTGAACACTGAAGCTTTCTTT,CAWTKGTLNTEAFF
TRBJ1-5,TRBV6-2/TRBV6-3,-,many,TGTGCCAGCAGCCTTAGCAGGGGATCAGGTCAGCCCCAGCATTTT,CASSLSRGSGQPQHF
TRBJ2-3,TRBV11-1,TRBD2,-,TGTGCCAGCGGGCTTCGGGAGGGCCGAGATACGCAGTATTTT,CASGLREGRDTQYF
TRBJ2-1,TRBV20-1,-,-,TGCAGTGCTAACCTTGGAGAGGGAAATGAGCAGCTCTTC,CSANLGEGNEQLF
TRBJ2-2,TRBV10-2,-,-,TGCGCCGGCAGTAGGGCCCTAACCGGGGAGCTGTTTTTT,CAGSRALTGELFF
TRBJ1-4,TRBV2,TRBD1,many,TGTGCCAGCAGGGAGACAGGGGATGAAAAACTGTTTTTT,CASRETGDEKLFF
TRBJ2-1,TRBV6-5,TRBD2,many,TGTGCCAGCAGTTACTCGAGTGGGGGGGGGTCCTACAATGAGCAGTTCTTC,CASSYSSGGGSYNEQFF